The 8 T cell receptor beta chains below all came from one sample that was sequenced in a study of T cells in Graves' hyperthyroidism and ophthalmopathy. RNA transcripts provided the source from which TCR beta CDR3 regions were amplified. A first-round RT-PCR of the TCR CDR3 used the HTBI primer set. One entry per CDR3 protein, called by TCRdb with MiXCR from the multiplex PCR reads. This sample has 600,000 to 900,000 distinct CDR3 sequences, with 16% found just once. Material: blood. The receptors stem from a man aged 18 to 29 with Graves' hyperthyroidism.

Comments on this clonotype: Germline is not matched at one junction end, which may reflect a read error. This sequence joins TRBV7-8 and TRBJ2-3, with 15 nucleotides matching TRBD2. Germline V gene sequence: CDR1 SGHVS, CDR2 FQNEAQ. The length of the CDR3 is 22 residues. The CDR3 loop reads CASSLPPGQFGTSGRSVDTHYF. The DNA of the CDR3 is TGTGCCAGCAGCTTACCCCCGGGACAGTTCGGGACTAGCGGGAGGAGTGTAGATACGCATTATTTT.

This clonotype was observed at least ten times. The rearrangement links TRBV12-3 or TRBV12-4 to TRBJ2-7; D remains ambiguous. Trimming left V 8 bases short and J 4 bases short, with 9 bases between. This CDR3 is 11 amino acids long. CDR3 sequence reads: CASGRSYEQYF. The CDR3, as DNA: TGTGCCAGCGGGCGAAGTTACGAGCAGTACTTC.

This clonotype was detected a few times. The chain joins TRBV20-1 to TRBJ1-5; D gene uncertain. V was trimmed by 6 bases and J by 0 bases, leaving 9 bases between them. Looked up from germline, CDR1 is DFQATT and CDR2 is SNEGSKA (reference sequence). CDR3 size: 13 residues. This chain's CDR3 is CSAEKNSNQPQHF. The CDR3 nucleotides read TGCAGTGCGGAAAAAAATAGCAATCAGCCCCAGCATTTT.

This clonotype was seen only a few times. The chain links TRBV27 to TRBJ1-2; D is possibly TRBD1 (5 bases). This CDR3 region has 13 residues. V was shortened by 6 bases and J by 5 bases, with 13 bases between the two germline ends. Germline CDR1 reads MNHEY; CDR2 reads SMNVEV (reference sequence). The CDR3 DNA sequence: TGTGCCAGCAGCAACCAGGGCCTATATGGCTACACCTTC. Its translation: CASSNQGLYGYTF.

V gene TRBV19 combines with J gene TRBJ2-5; 9 positions match TRBD1. The CDR3 spans 14 residues. Germline lookup yields CDR1 LNHDA and CDR2 SQIVND (reference sequence). The V gene end was trimmed by 5 bases and the J gene end by 7 bases; junction bases not matched to a gene: 8. The CDR3 sequence: CASSPRTGVGTQYF. Written as DNA, the CDR3 is TGTGCCAGTAGTCCCAGGACAGGGGTTGGGACCCAGTACTTC.

This clonotype has a handful of counts. This chain links TRBV11-1 with TRBJ2-7; weak D call: TRBD2 (6 bases). Germline lookup yields CDR1 SGHAT and CDR2 FQDESV (reference sequence). Deletions cut 8 bases from V and 3 bases from J, with 23 bases between. The CDR3 is 16 amino acids. The CDR3 sequence: CASGGGLSPSIYEQYF. The CDR3 coding sequence is TGTGCCAGCGGAGGAGGACTATCCCCATCCATCTACGAGCAGTACTTC.

Only a few counts were recorded for this clonotype. CDR3 region: CASSYRADEPYGYTF. The CDR3 bases are TGTGCCAGCAGTTACAGGGCAGACGAGCCATATGGCTACACCTTC. V is TRBV6-5 and J is TRBJ1-2, with unresolved D. The CDR3 has 15 amino acids. V was shortened by 2 bases and J by 5 bases, with 15 bases between the two germline ends. Germline V CDR1 and CDR2: MNHEY, SVGAGI.

The chain recombines TRBV20-1 with TRBJ2-5; D is ambiguous. Trimming took off 1 base at V and 0 bases at J, with 6 bases between the two ends. This CDR3 has 13 amino acids. CDR1 is DFQATT, CDR2 SNEGSKA, per germline (reference sequence). CDR3 in DNA: TGCAGTGCTAGAGCCCTGTACCAAGAGACCCAGTACTTC. Translated: CSARALYQETQYF.